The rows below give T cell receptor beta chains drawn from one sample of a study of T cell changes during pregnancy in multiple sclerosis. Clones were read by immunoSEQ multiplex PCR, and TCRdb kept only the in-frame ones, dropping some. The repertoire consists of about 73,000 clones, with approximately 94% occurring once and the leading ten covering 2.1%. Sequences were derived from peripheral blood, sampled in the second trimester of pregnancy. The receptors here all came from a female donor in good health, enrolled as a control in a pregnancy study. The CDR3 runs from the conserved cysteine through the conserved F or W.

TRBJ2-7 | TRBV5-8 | CASSPGVYAYEQYF
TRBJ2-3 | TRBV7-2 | CASSLGLAPTDTQYF
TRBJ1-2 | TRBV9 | CASSSLYGYTF
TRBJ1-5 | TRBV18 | CASSLDRAEPQHF
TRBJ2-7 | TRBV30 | CAWSAGKLTGEQYF
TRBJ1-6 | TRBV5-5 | CASSLLVINSPLHF
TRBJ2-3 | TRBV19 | CASSIGAGRWGTDTQYF
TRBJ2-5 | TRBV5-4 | CASSLVGSGDFQETQYF
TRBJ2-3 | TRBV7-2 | CASSEPGHSTDTQYF
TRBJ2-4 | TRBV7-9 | CASSPSGAKNIQYF
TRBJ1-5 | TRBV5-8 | CASFGARGVQPQHF
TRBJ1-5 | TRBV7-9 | CASSSGGDQPQHF
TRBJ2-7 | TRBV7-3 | CASSLIGRGNDEQYF
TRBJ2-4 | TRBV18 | CASRVGQDQNIQYF
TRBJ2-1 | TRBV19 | CASSIVRGSYNEQFF
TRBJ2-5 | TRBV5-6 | CASSLGQGGLQETQYF
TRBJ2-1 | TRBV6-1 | CASRSGLAANEQFF
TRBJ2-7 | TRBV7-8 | CASSFAKGQGAPEQYF
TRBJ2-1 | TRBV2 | CASSLSGYEQFF
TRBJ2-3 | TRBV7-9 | CASSLVLAASDTQYF
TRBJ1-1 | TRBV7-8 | CASSLGMGGAINTEAFF
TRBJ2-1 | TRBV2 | CASSSGRQVANEQFF
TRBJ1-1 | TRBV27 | CASSLGQNTEAFF
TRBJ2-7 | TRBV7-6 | CASSGHTGGGLDEQYF
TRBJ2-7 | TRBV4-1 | CASSQEGVEQYF
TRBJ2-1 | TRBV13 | CASRLTGGPFTFF
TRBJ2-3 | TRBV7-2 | CASSLVLAGGTDTQYF
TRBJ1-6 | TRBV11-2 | CASSYDAGSYNSPLHF
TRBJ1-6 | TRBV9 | CASSVTGGGSPLHF
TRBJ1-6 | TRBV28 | CASTVASQGNSPLHF
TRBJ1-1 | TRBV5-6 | CASSLRVTEAFF
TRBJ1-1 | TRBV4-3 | CASSPMRADGAEAFF
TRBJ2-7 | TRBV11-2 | CASSLGATGAYEQYF
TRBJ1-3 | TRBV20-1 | CSAPGGNTIYF
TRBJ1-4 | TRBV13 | CASSLRQGRNEKLFF
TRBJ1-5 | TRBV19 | CASRMVSQHF
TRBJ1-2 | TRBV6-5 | CASSSLIEETF
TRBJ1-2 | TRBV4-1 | CASSQDGTREGYGYTF
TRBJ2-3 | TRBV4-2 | CASSQVGLAGGPGTDTQYF
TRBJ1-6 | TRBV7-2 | CASSATGGYNSPLHF
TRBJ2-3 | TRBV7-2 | CASSLGRRGQDTQYF
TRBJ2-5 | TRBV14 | CASSPGTVSQETQYF
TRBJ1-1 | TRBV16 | CASSPLDRVGNTEAFF
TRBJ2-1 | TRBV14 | CASSQVGSRSNEQFF
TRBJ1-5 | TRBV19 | CASNLQGAHQPQHF
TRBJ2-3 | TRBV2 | CASSLEASTDTQYF
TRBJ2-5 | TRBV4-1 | CASSLSLAGAQETQYF
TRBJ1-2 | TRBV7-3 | CASSLTREAGTLHGYTF
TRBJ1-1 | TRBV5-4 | CASSDGPGQGRTEAFF
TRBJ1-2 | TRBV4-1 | CASSQGGQEVGYTF
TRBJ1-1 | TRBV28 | CASSLGLGAFF
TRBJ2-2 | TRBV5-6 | CASSPGDRAVGELFF
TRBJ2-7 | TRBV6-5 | CASSSGGPGFREQYF
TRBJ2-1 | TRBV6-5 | CASSYRGGRTHNEQFF
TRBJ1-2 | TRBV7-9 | CASSYELGYGYTF